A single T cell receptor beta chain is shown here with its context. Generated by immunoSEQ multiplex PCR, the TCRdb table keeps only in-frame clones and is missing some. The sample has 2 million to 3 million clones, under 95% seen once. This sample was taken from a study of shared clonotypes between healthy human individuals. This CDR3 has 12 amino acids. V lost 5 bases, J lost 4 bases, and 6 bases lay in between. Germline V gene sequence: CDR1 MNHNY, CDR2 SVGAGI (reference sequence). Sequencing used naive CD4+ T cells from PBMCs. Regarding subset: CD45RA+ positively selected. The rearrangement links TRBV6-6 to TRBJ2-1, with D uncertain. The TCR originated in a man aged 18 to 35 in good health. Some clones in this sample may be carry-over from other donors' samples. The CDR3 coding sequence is TGTGCCAGCAGTAAAGGGTACAATGAGCAGTTCTTC. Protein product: CASSKGYNEQFF.